The 3 T cell receptor beta chains reported below all come from one sample, sequenced in a study of cytomegalovirus exposure and HLA in healthy donors (TCRdb year 2017). The method was the immunoSEQ multiplex PCR assay. For the multiplex PCR, a mixture combining 60 forward primers for TCR Vbeta segments and 13 reverse primers for TCR Jbeta segments was used. As stored in TCRdb, this immuneACCESS dataset retains in-frame rearrangements with V and J assigned. A fraction of the clones does not appear; measured against another copy, unresolved V genes explain less than half of the discrepancy, and the remainder lacks a known reason. For this sample the table gives roughly 100,000 clones, of which around 65% were detected only once. Together, the top ten hold roughly 3.4% of the sample. The specimen sequenced was PBMCs. The receptor set was obtained from a woman between 50 and 59 years old in good health and CMV-seronegative.

This chain uses TRBV29-1 with TRBJ1-1; a possible D gene is TRBD1 (6 bases). The CDR3 consists of 12 residues. The V and J ends lost 6 bases and 1 base respectively, with 9 bases between them. The germline gives CDR1 SQVTM, CDR2 ANQGSEA. In DNA form, the CDR3 reads TGCAGCGTGCAGACAGGGAACACTGAAGCTTTCTTT. This sequence encodes CSVQTGNTEAFF.

This clone appeared a single time. The rearrangement links TRBV5-4 to TRBJ2-2, with TRBD2 identical over 8 bases. The germline CDR1 and CDR2 sequences are SGHNT and YYREEE (reference sequence). The CDR3 has 15 amino acids. Trimming at V came to 4 bases and at J to 5 bases, leaving 7 bases not matched to a gene. The CDR3 DNA is TGTGCCAGCAGCCCGGGGGTAGCGGGGACCGGGGAGCTGTTTTTT. The encoded protein is CASSPGVAGTGELFF.

The J gene is TRBJ2-1, the V gene TRBV28; TRBD2 agrees at 7 bases. Germline-derived CDR1 and CDR2 are MDHEN and SYDVKM. The CDR3 sequence is 16 residues long. V was pared by 7 bases and J by 0 bases, with 9 bases of the junction left unmatched. The CDR3 DNA reads TGTGCCAGCATTGGGGGGGGAGTCGGCTCCTACAATGAGCAGTTCTTC. It translates to CASIGGGVGSYNEQFF.